This is a list of T cell receptor beta chains from one sample in a study of CD8 T cells in ankylosing spondylitis. Each CDR3 protein is one row after TCRdb ran MiXCR on the 5' RACE reads. The repertoire consists of about 340,000 distinct CDR3 sequences, with 7.5% to 9% occurring once and the leading ten covering about 14%. Specimen: blood, either unsorted or a sorted T cell fraction (not recorded which). The receptors shown here come from a male donor with ankylosing spondylitis. CDR3s include the opening cysteine and the closing phenylalanine or tryptophan. A D gene is named only where the DNA matches it firmly. Part of the rows lack a size; the others show once, few, many or a class for expanded clones.

j_call clone_size d_call v_call cdr3_aa cdr3_nt
TRBJ2-1 many TRBD1 TRBV27 CASSRRTGELNEQFF TGTGCCAGCAGCCGACGGACAGGGGAACTCAATGAGCAGTTCTTC
TRBJ2-3 many TRBD2 TRBV5-1 CASSIRTSGMTDTQYF TGCGCCAGCAGCATTCGGACTAGCGGAATGACAGATACGCAGTATTTT
TRBJ2-7 . . TRBV20-1 CSARDRSRLPSEQYF TGCAGTGCTAGAGATCGAAGCAGACTCCCGTCCGAGCAGTACTTC
TRBJ1-4 few . TRBV10-3 CAISESRGQENNEKLFF TGTGCCATCAGTGAGTCGCGGGGGCAGGAAAATAATGAAAAACTGTTTTTT
TRBJ2-3 . . TRBV7-9 CASSYGELTDTQYF TGTGCCAGCAGCTATGGTGAGCTCACAGATACGCAGTATTTT
TRBJ2-7 . . TRBV3-1 CASSQGEDDQYF TGTGCCAGCAGCCAAGGAGAGGACGACCAGTACTTC
TRBJ2-1 few . TRBV25-1 CASSEFGARFRYNEQFF TGTGCCAGCAGTGAATTCGGGGCTAGATTCCGGTACAATGAGCAGTTCTTC
TRBJ2-7 many TRBD2 TRBV20-1 CSAKSGRAEDEQYF TGCAGTGCAAAAAGCGGGAGGGCTGAGGACGAGCAGTACTTC
TRBJ2-5 few . TRBV27 CASSLMAGLQETQYF TGTGCCAGCAGTTTAATGGCGGGTCTTCAAGAGACCCAGTACTTC
TRBJ2-1 many . TRBV29-1 CSVEDSHNEQFF TGCAGCGTTGAAGACAGCCACAATGAGCAGTTCTTC
TRBJ2-3 many . TRBV29-1 CSVDSTDTQYF TGCAGCGTTGATAGCACAGATACGCAGTATTTT
TRBJ2-7 . . TRBV4-1 CASSQGWVWHHPTHEQYF TGCGCCAGCAGCCAAGGATGGGTCTGGCACCATCCTACCCACGAGCAGTACTTC
TRBJ2-1 . . TRBV14 CASSQGLLAPYNEQFF TGTGCCAGCAGCCAAGGATTACTAGCCCCCTACAATGAGCAGTTCTTC
TRBJ2-3 many . TRBV4-1 CASSQVTGFTDTQYF TGCGCCAGCAGCCAAGTCACGGGGTTCACAGATACGCAGTATTTT
TRBJ1-3 many . TRBV7-2 CASSLSTGRNTIYF TGTGCCAGCAGCTTAAGTACAGGGCGAAACACCATATATTTT
TRBJ2-7 . TRBD2 TRBV20-1 CSAREPGLAGVYEQYF TGCAGTGCTAGAGAACCTGGTTTAGCGGGAGTGTACGAGCAGTACTTC
TRBJ2-1 few . TRBV7-2 CASSLLSGLTNEQFF TGTGCCAGCAGCTTATTGTCGGGGCTTACAAATGAGCAGTTCTTC
TRBJ2-7 . TRBD2 TRBV4-2 CASSQDLSSGPAYEQYF TGTGCCAGCAGCCAAGATCTCTCTAGCGGACCCGCCTACGAGCAGTACTTC
TRBJ2-2 many TRBD1 TRBV27 CASSLTTGTGATGELFF TGTGCCAGCAGTCTCACAACCGGGACAGGGGCCACCGGGGAGCTGTTTTTT
TRBJ2-5 . . TRBV20-1 CSASRDSPQETQYF TGCAGTGCTAGCCGGGATAGCCCCCAAGAGACCCAGTACTTC
TRBJ2-1 . . TRBV29-1 CSVSHGGDEQFF TGCAGCGTCTCCCACGGAGGGGATGAGCAGTTCTTC
TRBJ2-1 . TRBD2 TRBV9 CASSFGLAGVSGSEQFF TGTGCCAGCAGCTTCGGACTAGCGGGAGTATCTGGGTCTGAGCAGTTCTTC
TRBJ2-7 . TRBD2 TRBV9 CASSPQKGGGSPPSSYEQYF TGTGCCAGCAGCCCCCAGAAGGGTGGCGGGAGCCCCCCTTCTTCCTACGAGCAGTACTTC
TRBJ2-5 few . TRBV5-1 CASSLSSSQYF TGCGCCAGCAGCTTGAGTTCCTCCCAGTACTTC
TRBJ2-2 . . TRBV5-6 CASSLLFQPGNTGELFF TGTGCCAGCAGCTTGTTGTTCCAGCCGGGAAACACCGGGGAGCTGTTTTTT
TRBJ1-3 many . TRBV9 CASSASTSSGNTIYF TGTGCCAGCAGCGCCTCCACCAGCTCTGGAAACACCATATATTTT
TRBJ2-1 few TRBD2 TRBV6-2/TRBV6-3 CASSYSRLAGHNEQFF TGTGCCAGCAGTTACTCGAGACTAGCGGGACACAATGAGCAGTTCTTC
TRBJ2-1 few TRBD2 TRBV6-1 CASSGTSGSLDEQFF TGTGCCAGCAGTGGGACTAGCGGGAGTTTGGATGAGCAGTTCTTC
TRBJ1-1 . . TRBV11-3 CASSLTADTEAFF TGTGCCAGCAGCCTTACTGCGGACACTGAAGCTTTCTTT
TRBJ1-6 few . TRBV7-6 CASSLDHRSSYNSPLHF TGTGCCAGCAGCTTAGACCACCGAAGCTCCTATAATTCACCCCTCCACTTT
TRBJ1-1 . . TRBV12-3/TRBV12-4 CASSLGLRTEAFF TGTGCCAGCAGTTTGGGGCTGCGCACTGAAGCTTTCTTT
TRBJ2-2 . . TRBV2 CASKPGVANTGELFF TGTGCCAGCAAACCAGGGGTCGCGAACACCGGGGAGCTGTTTTTT
TRBJ2-1 . . TRBV29-1 CSAELGNEQFF TGCAGCGCCGAGCTAGGCAATGAGCAGTTCTTC
TRBJ1-2 . . TRBV4-1 CASSHLTTGSGYTF TGCGCCAGCAGCCACCTGACTACAGGGTCTGGCTACACCTTC
TRBJ1-5 . TRBD1 TRBV24-1 CATSPGGQGLNQPQHF TGTGCCACCAGCCCTGGGGGACAGGGGCTTAATCAGCCCCAGCATTTT
TRBJ2-1 . . TRBV20-1 CSATEGGHMLSVNEQFF TGCAGCGCCACAGAGGGGGGGCACATGCTCTCGGTCAATGAGCAGTTCTTC
TRBJ2-3 . . TRBV5-5 CASSFPDATDTQYF TGTGCCAGCAGCTTTCCGGACGCCACAGATACGCAGTATTTT
TRBJ2-1 few TRBD2 TRBV3-1 CASSQDLFLAGGHEQFF TGTGCCAGCAGCCAAGATCTTTTCCTAGCGGGAGGGCATGAGCAGTTCTTC
TRBJ1-1 few . TRBV7-3 CASSLLGFTEAFF TGTGCCAGCAGCTTACTAGGGTTCACTGAAGCTTTCTTT
TRBJ1-6 few . TRBV28 CASSETEGVPPLHF TGTGCCAGCAGCGAGACTGAGGGCGTGCCACCCCTCCACTTT
TRBJ2-7 . . TRBV5-1 CASRVGAEGYEQYF TGCGCCAGCAGAGTAGGAGCCGAGGGTTACGAGCAGTACTTC
TRBJ2-7 . . TRBV7-9 CASSFGLHTYEQYF TGTGCCAGCAGCTTCGGACTGCACACCTACGAGCAGTACTTC
TRBJ1-1 . TRBD1 TRBV20-1 CSARDQADRAIRNTEAFF TGCAGTGCTAGAGATCAGGCGGACAGGGCCATTAGGAACACTGAAGCTTTCTTT
TRBJ2-3 . . TRBV20-1 CSARDRGLTGFARTTQYF TGCAGTGCTAGAGATAGGGGTTTAACGGGGTTCGCGCGGACTACGCAGTATTTT
TRBJ1-1 many . TRBV12-3/TRBV12-4 CASSPRGNTEAFF TGTGCCAGCAGTCCCAGGGGGAACACTGAAGCTTTCTTT
TRBJ2-7 many . TRBV20-1 CSAETGTFVYEQYF TGCAGTGCAGAGACTGGGACCTTCGTCTACGAGCAGTACTTC
TRBJ2-1 . . TRBV7-6 CASSKRQLNEQFF TGTGCCAGCAGCAAACGACAGCTCAATGAGCAGTTCTTC
TRBJ2-7 many . TRBV3-1 CASSHDSYEQYF TGTGCCAGCAGCCATGACTCCTACGAGCAGTACTTC
TRBJ2-4 few . TRBV6-1 CASSRIGVKNIQYF TGTGCCAGCAGCCGAATAGGGGTCAAAAACATTCAGTACTTC
TRBJ2-5 few TRBD2 TRBV6-5 CASSYSTSGKETQYF TGTGCCAGCAGTTACTCGACTAGCGGGAAAGAGACCCAGTACTTC